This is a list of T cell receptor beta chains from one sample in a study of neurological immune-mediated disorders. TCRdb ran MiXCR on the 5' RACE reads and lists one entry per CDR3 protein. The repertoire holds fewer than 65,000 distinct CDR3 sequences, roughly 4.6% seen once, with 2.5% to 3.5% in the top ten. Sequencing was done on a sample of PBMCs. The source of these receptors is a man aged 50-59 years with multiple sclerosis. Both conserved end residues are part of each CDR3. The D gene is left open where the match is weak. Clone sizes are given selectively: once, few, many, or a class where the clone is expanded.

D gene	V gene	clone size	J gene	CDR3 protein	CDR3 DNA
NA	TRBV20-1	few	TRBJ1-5	CSAGRGINQPQNF	TGCAGTGCTGGCAGGGGCATCAATCAGCCCCAGAATTTT
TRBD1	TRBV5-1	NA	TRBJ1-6	CASSLPGGGNSPLNF	TGCGCCAGCAGCTTGCCAGGGGGGGGTAATTCACCCCTCAACTTT
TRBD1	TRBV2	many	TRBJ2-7	CASCRDRNYEQYF	TGTGCCAGCTGCCGGGACAGGAACTACGAGCAGTACTTC
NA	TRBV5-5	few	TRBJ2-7	CASSFQAVNTYEQYF	TGTGCCAGCAGCTTCCAAGCGGTGAACACCTACGAGCAGTACTTC
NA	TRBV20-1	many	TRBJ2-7	CSARNYEQYF	TGCAGTGCTAGAAACTACGAGCAGTACTTC
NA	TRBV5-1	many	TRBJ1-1	CASSLGTGPLNTEAFF	TGCGCCAGCAGCTTGGGTACAGGGCCCCTGAACACTGAAGCTTTCTTT
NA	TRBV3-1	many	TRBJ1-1	CASSQVGEVGTEAFF	TGTGCCAGCAGCCAAGTCGGGGAGGTCGGCACTGAAGCTTTCTTT
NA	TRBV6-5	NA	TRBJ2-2	CASTARHANTGELFF	TGTGCCAGCACAGCTCGCCACGCGAACACCGGGGAGCTGTTTTTT
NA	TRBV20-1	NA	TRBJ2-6	CSASVSSSGANVLTF	TGCAGTGCTAGCGTCAGCAGCTCTGGGGCCAACGTCCTGACTTTC
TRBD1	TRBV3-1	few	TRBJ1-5	CASSPDRDQPQNF	TGTGCCAGCAGCCCGGACAGGGATCAGCCCCAGAATTTT
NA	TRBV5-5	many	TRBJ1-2	CASSLAGGSIWGYTF	TGTGCCAGCAGCTTGGCTGGAGGATCCATTTGGGGCTACACCTTC
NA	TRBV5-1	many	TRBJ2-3	CASSLGRTVGSDTQYF	TGCGCCAGCAGCTTGGGGAGGACAGTAGGGTCAGATACGCAGTATTTT
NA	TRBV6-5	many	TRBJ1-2	CATSSTLVPGYTF	TGTGCCACCTCTTCGACACTGGTGCCTGGCTACACCTTC
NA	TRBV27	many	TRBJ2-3	CASSPGAGVGTDTQYF	TGTGCCAGCAGCCCCGGGGCCGGAGTCGGCACAGATACGCAGTATTTT
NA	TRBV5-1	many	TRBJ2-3	CASSLGQGSTDTQYF	TGCGCCAGCAGCTTGGGCCAGGGAAGCACAGATACGCAGTATTTT
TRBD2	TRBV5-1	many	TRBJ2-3	CASSFGTSGVADTQYF	TGCGCCAGCAGCTTCGGGACTAGCGGGGTGGCAGATACGCAGTATTTT
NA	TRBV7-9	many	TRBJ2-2	CASSFGQGINGELFF	TGTGCCAGCAGCTTCGGGCAGGGGATTAACGGGGAGCTGTTTTTT
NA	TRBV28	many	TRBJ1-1	CASSTLDTEAFF	TGTGCCAGCAGTACCTTAGACACTGAAGCTTTCTTT
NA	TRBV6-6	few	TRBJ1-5	CASSTDSNNQPQHF	TGTGCCAGCAGTACAGACAGTAACAATCAGCCCCAGCATTTT
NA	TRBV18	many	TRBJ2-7	CASSPIKGPGGHEQYF	TGTGCCAGCTCACCAATCAAGGGCCCGGGCGGCCACGAGCAGTACTTC
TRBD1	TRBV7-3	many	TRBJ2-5	CASSPTGTGRETQYF	TGTGCCAGCAGCCCGACAGGGACGGGAAGAGAGACCCAGTACTTC
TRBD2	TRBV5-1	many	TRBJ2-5	CASSPRREAAETQYF	TGCGCCAGCAGCCCCCGGCGGGAGGCCGCAGAGACCCAGTACTTC
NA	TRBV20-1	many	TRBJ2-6	CSASPLQLGANVLTF	TGCAGTGCTAGCCCCCTACAACTAGGGGCCAACGTCCTGACTTTC
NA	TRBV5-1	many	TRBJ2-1	CASSAAGSSYNEQFF	TGCGCCAGCAGTGCCGCGGGGAGCTCCTACAATGAGCAGTTCTTC
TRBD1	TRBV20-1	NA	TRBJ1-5	CSARGGQGKAQPQHF	TGCAGTGCTAGGGGCGGACAGGGTAAGGCTCAGCCCCAGCATTTT
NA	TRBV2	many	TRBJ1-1	CASHLGAENTEAFF	TGTGCCAGCCATTTGGGAGCCGAGAACACTGAAGCTTTCTTT
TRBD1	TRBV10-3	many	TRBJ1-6	CAISEGPQGQALRNSPLHF	TGTGCCATCAGTGAGGGACCTCAGGGACAGGCGCTCCGTAATTCACCCCTCCACTTT
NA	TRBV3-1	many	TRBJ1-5	CASSPGPLSNQPQHF	TGTGCCAGCAGCCCCGGACCTCTTAGCAATCAGCCCCAGCATTTT
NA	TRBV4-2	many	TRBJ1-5	CASSQGDSWPQHF	TGTGCCAGCAGCCAAGGAGACAGTTGGCCCCAGCATTTT
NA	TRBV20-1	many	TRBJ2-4	CSASGDIAKNIQYF	TGCAGTGCTAGCGGGGACATAGCCAAAAACATTCAGTACTTC
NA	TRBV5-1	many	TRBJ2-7	CASSLASLREQYF	TGCGCCAGCAGCTTGGCTTCCTTACGTGAGCAGTACTTC